These T cell receptor beta chains were read from a single sample in a study of T cell repertoires in cytomegalovirus infection. TCRdb reprocessed the reads with MiXCR, giving one entry per CDR3 protein. This table has tens of thousands of distinct CDR3 sequences, more than 15% appearing once. These TCRs are of unknown antigen specificity. Here the sequenced sample was CD8+ T cells from cultured PBMCs, taken from culture after CMV antigen stimulation. These receptors were obtained from a human donor in good health (CMV status not recorded). Some clones in this sample may be carry-over from other donors' samples. Each CDR3 is given with its conserved first and last residue. The D gene is left open where the match is weak. Not all rows give a size; the values are once, few, many and, for expanded clones, a class.

v_gene,j_gene,d_gene,abundance,CDR3aa,CDR3nt
TRBV7-9,TRBJ2-1,TRBD2,few,CASSLEASGRANEQFF,TGTGCCAGCAGCTTAGAGGCTAGCGGGAGGGCTAATGAGCAGTTCTTC
TRBV7-9,TRBJ2-7,TRBD1,.,CASSPTGTGGIWGSYEQYF,TGTGCCAGCAGCCCGACCGGGACAGGGGGTATCTGGGGCTCCTACGAGCAGTACTTC
TRBV7-9,TRBJ2-1,TRBD2,few,CASPRTSGSINEQFF,TGTGCCAGCCCGAGGACTAGCGGGAGCATCAATGAGCAGTTCTTC
TRBV6-5,TRBJ1-5,.,.,CASSYSGEGPPQHF,TGTGCCAGCAGTTACTCTGGGGAGGGGCCGCCCCAGCATTTT
TRBV7-8,TRBJ2-3,TRBD2,few,CASSLPSSGPSGDTQYF,TGTGCCAGCAGCTTACCGTCTAGCGGTCCTAGTGGGGATACGCAGTATTTT
TRBV7-2,TRBJ2-1,.,.,CASSLGRSSAYNEQFF,TGTGCCAGCAGCTTAGGCAGGTCTAGCGCCTACAATGAGCAGTTCTTC
TRBV6-8,TRBJ2-7,TRBD2,few,CASSYSGLGSYEQYF,TGTGCCAGCAGTTACTCGGGACTAGGGTCCTACGAGCAGTACTTC
TRBV20-1,TRBJ1-6,TRBD1,.,CSAEDQGTGSSPLHF,TGCAGTGCCGAGGACCAAGGGACAGGGTCTTCACCCCTCCACTTT
TRBV15,TRBJ2-2,TRBD1,.,CATSITGGPNTGELFF,TGTGCCACCAGCATTACAGGGGGCCCGAACACCGGGGAGCTGTTTTTT
TRBV7-2,TRBJ1-6,TRBD1,few,CASSLSGGGNSPLHF,TGTGCCAGCAGCTTATCAGGGGGCGGTAATTCACCCCTCCACTTT
TRBV4-3,TRBJ2-7,.,.,CASSKGSRTAYEQYF,TGCGCCAGCAGCAAGGGGAGCAGGACGGCCTACGAGCAGTACTTC
TRBV4-2,TRBJ2-2,.,few,CASSANTGELFF,TGTGCCAGCAGCGCGAACACCGGGGAGCTGTTTTTT
TRBV6-2/TRBV6-3,TRBJ2-7,.,many,CASSYPRDEQYF,TGTGCCAGCAGTTACCCCAGGGACGAGCAGTACTTC
TRBV12-3/TRBV12-4,TRBJ2-5,.,few,CASSLELKETQYF,TGTGCCAGCAGTTTAGAATTAAAAGAGACCCAGTACTTC
TRBV7-9,TRBJ1-1,TRBD1,few,CASSVQGDYLQHMNTEAFF,TGTGCCAGCAGCGTACAGGGGGACTACCTTCAGCACATGAACACTGAAGCTTTCTTT
TRBV7-9,TRBJ2-7,TRBD2,.,CASSTSYREVSYEQYF,TGTGCCAGCAGCACCTCTTACCGGGAGGTCTCCTACGAGCAGTACTTC
TRBV7-8,TRBJ2-2,TRBD1,few,CASSFLTRTGRTGELFF,TGTGCCAGCAGCTTCCTAACCCGGACAGGGAGAACCGGGGAGCTGTTTTTT
TRBV25-1,TRBJ2-7,TRBD2,many,CASSDGPSGTPPYEQYF,TGTGCCAGCAGTGACGGCCCTAGCGGGACCCCGCCCTACGAGCAGTACTTC
TRBV18,TRBJ2-7,.,few,CASSHDTSYEQYF,TGTGCCAGCTCGCACGACACCTCCTACGAGCAGTACTTC
TRBV12-3/TRBV12-4,TRBJ1-2,TRBD1,.,CASSTGDAGYTF,TGTGCCAGCAGTACAGGGGACGCTGGCTACACCTTC
TRBV19,TRBJ1-5,.,many,CASNSGSNSNQPQHF,TGTGCCAGTAATTCTGGGAGTAATAGCAATCAGCCCCAGCATTTT
TRBV5-6,TRBJ2-1,TRBD2,few,CASSLRGGTNNEQFF,TGTGCCAGCAGCTTACGCGGGGGGACCAACAATGAGCAGTTCTTC
TRBV6-2/TRBV6-3,TRBJ1-1,.,few,CASRKVTFGNTEAFF,TGTGCCAGCAGGAAAGTTACGTTCGGGAACACTGAAGCTTTCTTT
TRBV20-1,TRBJ1-1,TRBD1,few,CSLNRGNTEAFF,TGCAGTCTTAACAGGGGTAACACTGAAGCTTTCTTT
TRBV5-5,TRBJ2-3,.,few,CASSLEGGTRTDTQYF,TGTGCCAGCAGCTTGGAAGGCGGAACCCGCACAGATACGCAGTATTTT